Listed here is a single T cell receptor beta chain. The antigen is unknown. These data come from a study of T cell responses to AZD1222 COVID-19 vaccine. General study results and limits: The study identified only five or six AZD1222 recipients as seropositive at baseline. CD4 TCRs covered the whole spike, strongest at regions 160-218 and 743-854.

CDR1 is SGHVS, CDR2 FQNEAQ, per germline. Trimming left V 5 bases short and J 6 bases short, with 8 bases between. The CDR3 length is 12 residues. Method: immunoSEQ multiplex PCR; TCRdb's copy keeps in-frame clones and lacks some. The sample consists of 250,000 or so clones, 85% to 95% of them appearing once. The rearrangement uses TRBV7-8 and TRBJ2-1; D call uncertain. The sequencing used peripheral blood, collected on day 0 of AZD1222 vaccination. The receptor was isolated from an adult in good health. CDR3 in amino acids: CASSLFGNEQFF. DNA for the CDR3: TGTGCCAGCAGCCTCTTTGGCAATGAGCAGTTCTTC.